The clone carrying this T cell receptor (beta chain) was picked up one time. The antigen is unknown. These data originate in a study of cytomegalovirus exposure and HLA in healthy donors. Findings and caveats of the study: A later analysis found first-cohort TCR clusters tended to co-occur in the 100 to 150 validation repertoires.

CDR3 length: 15 amino acids. Profiling relied on immunoSEQ multiplex PCR, and the TCRdb table lists in-frame clones only, not all of them. The sample has tens of thousands of clones; around 97% are singletons. Donors came from a validation cohort of over a hundred subjects, distinct from the first 666-subject cohort. The sequence came from a woman aged 18-35 years in good health and CMV-seropositive. V is TRBV21-1 and J is TRBJ2-1; the table's D call, TRBD2, was not checked against the DNA. TRBV21-1 is a documented pseudogene. The sequenced sample was PBMCs. The CDR3 sequence: CASKEGLADYNEQFF. DNA for the CDR3: TGTGCCAGCAAAGAGGGACTAGCGGATTACAATGAGCAGTTCTTC.